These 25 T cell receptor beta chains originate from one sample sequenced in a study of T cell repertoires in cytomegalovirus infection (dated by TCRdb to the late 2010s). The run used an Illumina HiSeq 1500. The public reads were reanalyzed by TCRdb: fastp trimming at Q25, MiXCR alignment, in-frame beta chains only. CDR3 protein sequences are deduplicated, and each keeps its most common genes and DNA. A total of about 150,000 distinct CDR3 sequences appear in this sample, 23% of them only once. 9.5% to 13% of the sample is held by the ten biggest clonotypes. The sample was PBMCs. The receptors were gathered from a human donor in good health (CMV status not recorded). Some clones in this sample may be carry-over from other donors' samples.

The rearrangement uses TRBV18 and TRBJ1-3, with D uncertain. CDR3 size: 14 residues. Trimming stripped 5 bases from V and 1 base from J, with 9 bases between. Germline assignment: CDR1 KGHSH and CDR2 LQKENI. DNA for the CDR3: TGTGCCAGCTCAGGTGATCCTTCTGGAAACACCATATATTTT. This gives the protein CASSGDPSGNTIYF.

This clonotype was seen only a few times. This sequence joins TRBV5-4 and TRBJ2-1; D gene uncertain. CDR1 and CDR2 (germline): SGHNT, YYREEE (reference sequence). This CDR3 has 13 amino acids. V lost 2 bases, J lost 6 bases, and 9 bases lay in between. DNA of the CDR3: TGTGCCAGCAGCTTTTACAATCTCAATGAGCAGTTCTTC. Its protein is CASSFYNLNEQFF.

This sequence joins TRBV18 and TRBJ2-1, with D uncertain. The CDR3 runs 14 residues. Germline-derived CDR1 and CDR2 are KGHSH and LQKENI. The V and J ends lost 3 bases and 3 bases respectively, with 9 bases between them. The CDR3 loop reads CASSPTAGYNEQFF. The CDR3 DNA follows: TGTGCCAGCTCACCCACGGCCGGCTACAATGAGCAGTTCTTC.

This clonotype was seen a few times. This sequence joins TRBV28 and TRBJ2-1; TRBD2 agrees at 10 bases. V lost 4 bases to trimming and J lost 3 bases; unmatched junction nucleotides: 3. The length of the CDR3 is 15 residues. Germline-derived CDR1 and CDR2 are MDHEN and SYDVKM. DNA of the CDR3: TGTGCCAGCAGTTCAGCGGGAGGGCTCTACAATGAGCAGTTCTTC. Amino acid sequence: CASSSAGGLYNEQFF.

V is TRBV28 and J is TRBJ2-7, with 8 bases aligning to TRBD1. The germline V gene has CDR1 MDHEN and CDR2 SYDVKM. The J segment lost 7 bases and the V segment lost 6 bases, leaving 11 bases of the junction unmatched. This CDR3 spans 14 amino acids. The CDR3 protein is CASSHRTGRREQYF. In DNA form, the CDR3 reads TGTGCCAGCAGCCACCGGACAGGGCGGCGGGAGCAGTACTTC. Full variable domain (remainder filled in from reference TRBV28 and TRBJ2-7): DVKVTQSSRYLVKRTGEKVFLECVQDMDHENMFWYRQDPGLGLRLIYFSYDVKMKEKGDIPEGYSVSREKKERFSLILESASTNQTSMYLCASSHRTGRREQYFGPGTRLTVT.

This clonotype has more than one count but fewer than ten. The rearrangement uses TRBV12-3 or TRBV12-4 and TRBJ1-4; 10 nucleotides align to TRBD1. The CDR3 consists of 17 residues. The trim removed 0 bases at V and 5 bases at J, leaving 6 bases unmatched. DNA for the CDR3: TGTGCCAGCAGTTTAGCTCTGGGGGACAGGGGAAATGAAAAACTGTTTTTT. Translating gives CASSLALGDRGNEKLFF.

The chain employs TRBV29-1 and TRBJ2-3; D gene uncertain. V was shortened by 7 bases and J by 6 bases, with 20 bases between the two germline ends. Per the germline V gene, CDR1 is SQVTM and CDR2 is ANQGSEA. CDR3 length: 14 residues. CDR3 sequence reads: CSALTFKTQDTQYF. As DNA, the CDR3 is TGCAGCGCCTTAACCTTCAAGACTCAGGATACGCAGTATTTT.

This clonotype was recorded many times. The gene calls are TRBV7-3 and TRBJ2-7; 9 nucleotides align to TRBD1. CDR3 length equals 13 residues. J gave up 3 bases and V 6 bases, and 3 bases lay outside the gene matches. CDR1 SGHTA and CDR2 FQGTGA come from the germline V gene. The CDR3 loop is CASSSDRGYEQYF. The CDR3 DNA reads TGTGCCAGCAGTTCGGACAGGGGCTACGAGCAGTACTTC.

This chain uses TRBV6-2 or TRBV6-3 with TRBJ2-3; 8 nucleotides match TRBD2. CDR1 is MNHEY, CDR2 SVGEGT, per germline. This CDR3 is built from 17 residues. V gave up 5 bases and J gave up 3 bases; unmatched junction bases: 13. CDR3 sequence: CASSPPRSGSVTDTQYF. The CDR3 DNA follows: TGTGCCAGCAGTCCACCCCGAAGCGGGAGTGTGACAGATACGCAGTATTTT.

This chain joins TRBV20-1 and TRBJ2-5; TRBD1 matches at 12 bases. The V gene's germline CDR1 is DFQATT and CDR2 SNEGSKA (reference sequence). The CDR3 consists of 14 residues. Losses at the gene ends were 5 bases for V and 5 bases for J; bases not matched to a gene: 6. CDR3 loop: CSAGDRGRSETQYF. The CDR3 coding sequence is TGCAGTGCTGGGGACAGGGGGCGATCGGAGACCCAGTACTTC.

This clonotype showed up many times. In nucleotides, the CDR3 is TGTGCCAGCAGCTTACCCGGGGCCAATCAGCCCCAGCATTTT. Translated, it gives CASSLPGANQPQHF. The chain uses TRBV7-2 and TRBJ1-5; maybe TRBD1 (5 bases). This CDR3 is built from 14 residues. The ends were cut back, 2 bases at V and 3 bases at J, with 8 bases in the middle. The germline V gene has CDR1 SGHTA and CDR2 FQGNSA. Looking up the rest from reference TRBV7-2 and TRBJ1-5 gives the full variable domain: GAGVSQSPSNKVTEKGKDVELRCDPISGHTALYWYRQSLGQGLEFLIYFQGNSAPDKSGLPSDRFSAERTGGSVSTLTIQRTQQEDSAVYLCASSLPGANQPQHFGDGTRLSIL.

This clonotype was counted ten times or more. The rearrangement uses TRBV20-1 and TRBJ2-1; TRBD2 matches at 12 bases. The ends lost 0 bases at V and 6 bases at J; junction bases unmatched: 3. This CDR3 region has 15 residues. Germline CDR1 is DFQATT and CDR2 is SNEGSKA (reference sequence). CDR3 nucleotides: TGCAGTGCTAGAGAGGCTAGCGGGGGGGGCAATGAGCAGTTCTTC. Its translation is CSAREASGGGNEQFF.

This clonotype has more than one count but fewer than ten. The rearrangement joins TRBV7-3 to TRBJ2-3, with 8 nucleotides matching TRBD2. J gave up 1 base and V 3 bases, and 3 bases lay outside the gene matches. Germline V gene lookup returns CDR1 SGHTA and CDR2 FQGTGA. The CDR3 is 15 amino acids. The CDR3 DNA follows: TGTGCCAGCAGCTTTACGGGGGGGCGCACAGATACGCAGTATTTT. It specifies CASSFTGGRTDTQYF.

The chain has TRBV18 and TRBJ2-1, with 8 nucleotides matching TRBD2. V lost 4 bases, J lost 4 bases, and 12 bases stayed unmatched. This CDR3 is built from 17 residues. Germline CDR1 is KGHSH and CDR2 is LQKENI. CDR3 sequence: CASSRYTAGDMYNEQFF. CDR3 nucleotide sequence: TGTGCCAGCTCACGTTATACAGCGGGAGATATGTACAATGAGCAGTTCTTC.

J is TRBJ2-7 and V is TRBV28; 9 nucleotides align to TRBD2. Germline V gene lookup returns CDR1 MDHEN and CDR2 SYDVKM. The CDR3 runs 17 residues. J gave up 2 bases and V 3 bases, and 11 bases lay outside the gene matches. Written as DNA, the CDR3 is TGTGCCAGCAGTTTGAGGTCGGGGCTAGCGGGGACCTACGAGCAGTACTTC. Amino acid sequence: CASSLRSGLAGTYEQYF.

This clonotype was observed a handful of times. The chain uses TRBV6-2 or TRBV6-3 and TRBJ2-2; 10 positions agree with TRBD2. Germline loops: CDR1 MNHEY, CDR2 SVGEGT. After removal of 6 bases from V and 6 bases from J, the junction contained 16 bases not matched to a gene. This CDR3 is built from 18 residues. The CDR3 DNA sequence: TGTGCCAGCAGCCAACGGAGAGGTGCTAGCGGGAGTTCCGGGGAGCTGTTTTTT. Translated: CASSQRRGASGSSGELFF.

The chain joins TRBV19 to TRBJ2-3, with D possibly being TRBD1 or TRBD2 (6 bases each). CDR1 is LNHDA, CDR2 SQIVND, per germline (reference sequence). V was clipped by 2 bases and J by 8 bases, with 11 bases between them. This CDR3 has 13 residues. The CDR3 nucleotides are TGTGCCAGTAGTATATCGGGGGCAGCTACGCAGTATTTT. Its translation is CASSISGAATQYF.

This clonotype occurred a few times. The CDR3 loop reads CATSRDRVNYEQYF. DNA for the CDR3: TGTGCCACCAGCAGAGATAGGGTCAACTACGAGCAGTACTTC. This chain connects TRBV15 to TRBJ2-7; D gene uncertain. Trimming took off 0 bases at V and 3 bases at J, with 9 bases between the two ends. CDR3 size: 14 residues. Germline CDR1 and CDR2: LNHNV and YYDKDF (reference sequence). Filled out from reference TRBV15 and TRBJ2-7, the complete variable domain reads DAMVIQNPRYQVTQFGKPVTLSCSQTLNHNVMYWYQQKSSQAPKLLFHYYDKDFNNEADTPDNFQSRRPNTSFCFLDIRSPGLGDTAMYLCATSRDRVNYEQYFGPGTRLTVT.

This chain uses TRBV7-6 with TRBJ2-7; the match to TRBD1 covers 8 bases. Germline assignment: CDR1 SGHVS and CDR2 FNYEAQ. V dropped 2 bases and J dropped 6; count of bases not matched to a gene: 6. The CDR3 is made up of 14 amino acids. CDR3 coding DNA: TGTGCCAGCAGCTTAAGGAGGACAGGGTTCGAGCAGTACTTC. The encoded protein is CASSLRRTGFEQYF.

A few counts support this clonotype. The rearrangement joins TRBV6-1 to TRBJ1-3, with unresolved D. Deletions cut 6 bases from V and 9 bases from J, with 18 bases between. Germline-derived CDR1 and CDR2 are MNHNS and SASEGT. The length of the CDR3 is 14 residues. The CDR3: CASSSTSGGGTIYF. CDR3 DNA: TGTGCCAGCAGCTCAACTAGCGGAGGCGGCACCATATATTTT.

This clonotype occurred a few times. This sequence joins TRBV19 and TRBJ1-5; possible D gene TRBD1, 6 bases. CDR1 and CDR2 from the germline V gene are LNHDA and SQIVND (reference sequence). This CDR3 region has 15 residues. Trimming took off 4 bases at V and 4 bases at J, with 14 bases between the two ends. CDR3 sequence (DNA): TGTGCCAGTAGTACAACCGGGACACAAAATCAGCCCCAGCATTTT. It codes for CASSTTGTQNQPQHF.

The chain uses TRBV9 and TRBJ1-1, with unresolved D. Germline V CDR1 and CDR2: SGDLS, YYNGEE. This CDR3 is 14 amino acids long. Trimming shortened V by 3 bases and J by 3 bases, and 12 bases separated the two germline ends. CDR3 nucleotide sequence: TGTGCCAGCAGCGGCCTGAGGGAGGACACTGAAGCTTTCTTT. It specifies CASSGLREDTEAFF.

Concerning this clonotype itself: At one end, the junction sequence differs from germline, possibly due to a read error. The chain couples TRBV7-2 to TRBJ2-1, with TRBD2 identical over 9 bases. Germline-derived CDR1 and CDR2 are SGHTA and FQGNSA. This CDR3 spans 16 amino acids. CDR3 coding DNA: TGTGCCAGCAGCTTACAAAGCGGGGGGCCGCGTTATGAGCATTTCTTC. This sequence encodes CASSLQSGGPRYEHFF.

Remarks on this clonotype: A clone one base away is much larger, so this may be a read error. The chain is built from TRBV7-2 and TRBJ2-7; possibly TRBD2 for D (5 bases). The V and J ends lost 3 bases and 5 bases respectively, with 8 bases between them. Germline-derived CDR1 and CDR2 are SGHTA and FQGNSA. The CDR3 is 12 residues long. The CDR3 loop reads CASSLVANEQYF. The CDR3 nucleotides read TGTGCCAGCAGCTTGGTAGCGAACGAGCAGTACTTC.

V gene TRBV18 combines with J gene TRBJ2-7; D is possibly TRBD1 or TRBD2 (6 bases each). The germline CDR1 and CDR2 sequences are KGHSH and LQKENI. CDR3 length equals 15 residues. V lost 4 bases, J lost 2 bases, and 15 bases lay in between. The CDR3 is CASSRGAKGPYEQYF. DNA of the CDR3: TGTGCCAGCTCACGGGGGGCGAAGGGGCCCTACGAGCAGTACTTC.